This record looks at one TCR beta chain sequence and its context. The CDR3 loop spans 11 amino acids. This entry is derived from a study of cytomegalovirus exposure and HLA in healthy donors. The PCR employed 60 Vbeta primers together with 13 Jbeta primers. Repertoires were generated with immunoSEQ multiplex PCR, while TCRdb's copy carries only in-frame clones and drops some. The repertoire has roughly 140,000 clones, about 75% of them found once; the top ten carry 1.6%. Sequencing was performed on PBMCs. The receptor's source is a woman in her thirties in good health and CMV-seronegative. The chain combines TRBV12-1 with TRBJ2-7; no DNA check was done on the table's D call, TRBD2. TRBV12-1 has pseudogene status. The CDR3 reads CASSAYYEQYF. CDR3 in DNA: TGTGCCAGCAGCGCCTACTACGAGCAGTACTTC.